The T cell receptor beta chain described here comes from a study of blood T cells in healthy people across ages. The CDR3 sequence is 17 residues long. CDR1 and CDR2 (germline): SGHVS, FNYEAQ. With V trimmed by 4 bases and J by 3 bases, 9 bases remained unmatched. This clonotype was detected a few times. Donation came from healthy Caucasian individuals in Russia who were aged 6 to 90. Each of the donors had approximately 10 milliliters of peripheral blood drawn into EDTA-treated Vacutainer tubes. A second PCR of 7 to 11 cycles used a sample-barcoded 5' primer and a J-beta primer mix. MiXCR, run by TCRdb on the 5' RACE reads, gives a single entry per CDR3 protein. The sample consists of approximately 1.5 million distinct CDR3 sequences, approximately 43% of them appearing once.

Sequencing was performed on blood. This clonotype was sampled from a woman aged 18-29 years in good health. This rearrangement joins TRBV7-6 to TRBJ2-3; TRBD1 matches at 11 bases. CDR3 residues: CASSSGTGGSLTDTQYF. CDR3 DNA: TGTGCCAGCAGCTCCGGGACAGGGGGTTCGTTGACAGATACGCAGTATTTT.